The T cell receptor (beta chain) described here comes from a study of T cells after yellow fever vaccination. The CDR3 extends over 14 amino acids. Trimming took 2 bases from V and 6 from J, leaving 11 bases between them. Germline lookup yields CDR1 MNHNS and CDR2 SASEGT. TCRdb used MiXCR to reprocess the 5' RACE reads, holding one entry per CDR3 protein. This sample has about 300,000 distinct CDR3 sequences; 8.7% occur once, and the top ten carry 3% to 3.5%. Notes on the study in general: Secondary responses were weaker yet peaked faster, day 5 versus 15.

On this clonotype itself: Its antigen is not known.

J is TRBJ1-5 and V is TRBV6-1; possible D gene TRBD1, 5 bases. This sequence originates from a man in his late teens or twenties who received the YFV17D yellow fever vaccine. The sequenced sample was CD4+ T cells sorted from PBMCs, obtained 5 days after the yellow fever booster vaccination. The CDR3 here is CASSEYQGPQPQHF. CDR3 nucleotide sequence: TGTGCCAGCAGTGAATATCAGGGTCCTCAGCCCCAGCATTTT.